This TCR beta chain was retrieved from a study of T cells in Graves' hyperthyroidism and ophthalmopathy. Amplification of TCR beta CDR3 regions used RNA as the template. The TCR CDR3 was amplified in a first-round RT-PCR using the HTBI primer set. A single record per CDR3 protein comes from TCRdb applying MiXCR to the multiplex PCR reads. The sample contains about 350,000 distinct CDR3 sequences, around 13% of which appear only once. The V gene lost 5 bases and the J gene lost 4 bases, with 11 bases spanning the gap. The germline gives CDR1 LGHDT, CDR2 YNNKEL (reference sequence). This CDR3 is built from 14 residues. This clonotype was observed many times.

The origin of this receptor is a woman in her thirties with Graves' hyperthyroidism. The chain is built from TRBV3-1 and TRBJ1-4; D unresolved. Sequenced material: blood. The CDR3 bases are TGTGCCAGCAGCTCTATTGGGCTTAATGAAAAACTGTTTTTT. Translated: CASSSIGLNEKLFF.